The entry that follows covers one T cell receptor beta chain sequence. This may come from a read error, since a much larger clone is one base off. With V trimmed by 7 bases and J by 6 bases, 9 bases remained unmatched. CDR3 size: 13 residues. Germline V gives CDR1 ENHRY, CDR2 SYGVKD. This sample was taken from a study of Graves' ophthalmopathy and Graves' hyperthyroidism. From RNA, the CDR3 regions of TCR beta chains were amplified and sequenced. An initial RT-PCR round employing HTBI primers preceded a second-round multiplex PCR. Using its own MiXCR run on the multiplex PCR reads, TCRdb lists one record per CDR3 protein. The data show roughly 610,000 distinct CDR3 sequences, about 20% seen once.

The TCR originated in a woman younger than 30 with stable Graves' hyperthyroidism. Some clones in this sample may be carry-over from other donors' samples. V gene TRBV10-3 combines with J gene TRBJ2-7; 7 bases agree with TRBD2. Sequencing used peripheral blood. CDR3 loop: CAINSSAGREQYF. As DNA, the CDR3 is TGTGCCATCAATTCCTCAGCGGGGCGCGAGCAGTACTTC.